The 27 T cell receptor beta chains below come from one sample, sequenced in a study of blood T cell repertoires in COVID-19. Assay: immunoSEQ multiplex PCR; the TCRdb copy retains only in-frame clones and omits some. The data hold 200,000 to 300,000 clones, with about 87% observed a single time. The sample consisted of PBMCs or T cells enriched from blood (not recorded which). These receptors came from a woman aged 25-40 years with acute COVID-19.

With respect to this clone: This same CDR3 is encoded by further DNA sequences in the sample. V and J are TRBV7-9 and TRBJ1-5; TRBD1 might be the D (5 bases). The CDR3 is 13 residues long. The germline V and J ends were trimmed by 3 bases and 4 bases, with 7 bases remaining between them. In germline, CDR1 is SEHNR, CDR2 FQNEAQ (reference sequence). CDR3 nucleotides: TGTGCCAGCAGCTTGGGGCTAAATCAGCCCCAGCATTTT. It specifies CASSLGLNQPQHF.

The rearrangement uses TRBV6-5 and TRBJ2-3, with 7 bases matching TRBD1. The CDR3 is made up of 16 amino acids. V shed 0 bases, J shed 4 bases, and the junction held 7 bases outside the gene matches. In germline, CDR1 is MNHEY, CDR2 SVGAGI. CDR3 sequence reads: CASSYSRGLVADTQYF. CDR3 coding DNA: TGTGCCAGCAGTTACTCGAGGGGGCTAGTGGCAGATACGCAGTATTTT.

The gene calls are TRBV4-1 and TRBJ1-2; no firm D call. Trimming removed 1 base at V and 7 bases at J, with 16 bases between. Germline assignment: CDR1 MGHRA and CDR2 YSYEKL. The CDR3 runs 15 residues. In DNA, the CDR3 is TGCGCCAGCAGCCAAGTTCGAGGGCCCCCGGGTGGCTACACCTTC. This codes for CASSQVRGPPGGYTF.

The genes are TRBV7-2 and TRBJ2-3; 10 bases are a match to TRBD2. The V segment lost 2 bases and the J segment 4 bases; nucleotides outside the gene matches: 12. Germline V gives CDR1 SGHTA, CDR2 FQGNSA. The CDR3 spans 18 residues. CDR3 sequence (DNA): TGTGCCAGCAGCTTACGAGCGGGGGGGCCTAAATTCCCAGATACGCAGTATTTT. This codes for CASSLRAGGPKFPDTQYF.

The J gene is TRBJ1-4, the V gene TRBV15; TRBD1 aligns across 7 bases. Looked up from germline, CDR1 is LNHNV and CDR2 is YYDKDF (reference sequence). After removal of 2 bases from V and 0 bases from J, the junction contained 3 bases not matched to a gene. This CDR3 has 16 amino acids. CDR3 protein: CATSRTTGATNEKLFF. The CDR3 bases are TGTGCCACCAGCAGAACTACAGGGGCAACTAATGAAAAACTGTTTTTT. Combining the CDR3 with reference TRBV15 and TRBJ1-4 gives the whole variable domain DAMVIQNPRYQVTQFGKPVTLSCSQTLNHNVMYWYQQKSSQAPKLLFHYYDKDFNNEADTPDNFQSRRPNTSFCFLDIRSPGLGDTAMYLCATSRTTGATNEKLFFGSGTQLSVL.

V gene TRBV11-2 combines with J gene TRBJ2-7, with a possible D match to TRBD2 (6 bases). CDR1 and CDR2 (germline): SGHAT, FQNNGV. Trimming removed 6 bases from V and 7 bases from J, with 19 bases in between. This CDR3 has 14 residues. CDR3 loop: CASRSQVLGGEQYF. Here the CDR3 DNA reads TGTGCCAGCAGATCACAGGTTTTGGGGGGAGAGCAGTACTTC.

V usage is TRBV3-1 (or the pseudogene TRBV3-2) and J usage is TRBJ2-3, with TRBD1 matching 8 bases. The ends lost 3 bases at V and 3 bases at J; junction bases unmatched: 23. This CDR3 comprises 21 residues. Germline V gives CDR1 LGHDT, CDR2 YNNKEL (reference sequence). This CDR3 reads CASSHRPPGQEPPPYTDTQYF. CDR3 in DNA: TGTGCCAGCAGCCACAGACCACCGGGACAGGAACCCCCACCGTATACAGATACGCAGTATTTT.

The chain carries TRBV6-5 and TRBJ1-6, with D maybe TRBD1 (5 bases). Germline values: CDR1 MNHEY, CDR2 SVGAGI. The CDR3 loop spans 13 amino acids. V was trimmed by 7 bases and J by 8 bases, leaving 12 bases between them. CDR3 coding DNA: TGTGCCAGCATTCCCCCGGGGGATTCACCCCTCCACTTT. It yields the protein CASIPPGDSPLHF.

The CDR3: CASSLEGTGNQPQHF. For the CDR3, the DNA is TGCGCCAGCAGCTTGGAGGGGACAGGGAATCAGCCCCAGCATTTT. The rearrangement uses TRBV5-1 and TRBJ1-5; TRBD1 matches 9 bases. The germline gives CDR1 SGHRS, CDR2 YFSETQ. The CDR3 contains 15 residues. Trimming at V came to 0 bases and at J to 4 bases, leaving 2 bases not matched to a gene.

This chain links TRBV12-3 or TRBV12-4 with TRBJ2-2; D gene ambiguous. The CDR3 is 13 residues long. The V end lost 3 bases, the J end lost 3 bases, and 5 bases lay between the germline ends. The CDR3 reads CASSFLDTGELFF. The CDR3 region has the DNA TGTGCCAGCAGTTTCCTCGACACCGGGGAGCTGTTTTTT.

CDR3 sequence reads: CASSEQGDSPLHF. The CDR3 nucleotides read TGCGCCAGCAGTGAACAGGGTGATTCACCCCTCCACTTT. The chain uses TRBV10-2 and TRBJ1-6; D might be TRBD1 (6 bases). CDR3 length: 13 amino acids. Germline V gives CDR1 WSHSY, CDR2 SAAADI. V was trimmed by 3 bases and J by 8 bases, leaving 8 bases between them.

V gene TRBV7-9 combines with J gene TRBJ1-1; 7 bases align to TRBD1. The CDR3 sequence is 15 residues long. V was pared by 4 bases and J by 7 bases, with 12 bases of the junction left unmatched. Germline V gene data show CDR1 as SEHNR and CDR2 as FQNEAQ (reference sequence). The DNA for the CDR3 is TGTGCCAGCAGCTCCCCGCGACAGGGACATCGTGAAGCTTTCTTT. Encoded protein: CASSSPRQGHREAFF.

This sequence joins TRBV9 and TRBJ2-1; perhaps TRBD2 as D (5 bases). Germline CDR1 is SGDLS and CDR2 is YYNGEE. This CDR3 has 14 residues. The V and J ends lost 4 bases and 6 bases respectively, with 14 bases between them. CDR3 DNA sequence: TGTGCCAGCAGCAAACCCCAAAGCGGCAATGAGCAGTTCTTC. Translating gives CASSKPQSGNEQFF.

The V call is TRBV30, the J call TRBJ1-5; 9 nucleotides align to TRBD1. J lost 3 bases, V lost 0 bases, and 12 bases had no gene match. This CDR3 comprises 18 residues. Germline loops: CDR1 GTSNPN, CDR2 SVGIG (reference sequence). DNA of the CDR3: TGTGCCTGGAGTGTAAGTGGGACAGGGATGGAAAACAATCAGCCCCAGCATTTT. Protein product: CAWSVSGTGMENNQPQHF.

In this sample, this clone turned up a few times. The gene calls are TRBV11-2 and TRBJ1-6; a weak D match, TRBD1 (6 bases). Trimming removed 7 bases at V and 11 bases at J, with 21 bases between. This CDR3 comprises 15 residues. CDR1 and CDR2 (germline): SGHAT, FQNNGV. The CDR3 region is CASILTGTSSAPLHF. The CDR3 nucleotides read TGTGCCAGCATCCTTACAGGGACATCATCAGCACCCCTCCACTTT.

The chain links TRBV5-6 to TRBJ2-2; 8 nucleotides line up with TRBD2. Trimming cost V 4 bases and J 1 base; bases outside gene matches: 6. The V gene's germline CDR1 is SGHDT and CDR2 YYEEEE. The length of the CDR3 is 16 residues. The CDR3 nucleotides are TGTGCCAGCAGCATACTACTAGCGGAGAACACCGGGGAGCTGTTTTTT. This sequence encodes CASSILLAENTGELFF.

The chain links TRBV7-9 to TRBJ1-2; 9 nucleotides agree with TRBD1. The CDR3 totals 14 residues. V shed 8 bases, J shed 6 bases, and the junction held 10 bases outside the gene matches. CDR1 SEHNR and CDR2 FQNEAQ come from the germline V gene (reference sequence). The CDR3 DNA follows: TGTGCCAGCGCTCCTACAGGGGGCGCCGATGGCTACACCTTC. Translated: CASAPTGGADGYTF.

The gene calls are TRBV5-6 and TRBJ1-1, with TRBD1 matching over 9 bases. Unmatched junction bases numbered 2, after V lost 5 bases and J lost 6 bases. This CDR3 is built from 12 residues. Germline V gene lookup returns CDR1 SGHDT and CDR2 YYEEEE. The CDR3 nucleotides are TGTGCCAGCAGTTGGACAGGGGCTGAAGCTTTCTTT. Amino acids: CASSWTGAEAFF.

The table lists this clone with a few counts. This chain uses TRBV19 with TRBJ1-1; TRBD1 agrees at 10 bases. CDR1 and CDR2 from the germline V gene are LNHDA and SQIVND (reference sequence). Losses at the gene ends were 1 base for V and 4 bases for J; bases not matched to a gene: 12. The CDR3 spans 18 residues. The CDR3 is CASSIVFSGQGLGTEAFF. The CDR3 bases are TGTGCCAGTAGTATAGTCTTTTCGGGACAGGGGCTAGGCACTGAAGCTTTCTTT.

The chain links TRBV29-1 to TRBJ2-2; the D is unclear. Trimming shortened V by 7 bases and J by 9 bases, and 18 bases separated the two germline ends. Germline CDR1 is SQVTM and CDR2 is ANQGSEA. The CDR3 length is 13 residues. The CDR3 DNA is TGCAGCGCCCTGGAAATAAGAGGCCGGGAGCTGTTTTTT. The encoded protein is CSALEIRGRELFF.

This chain links TRBV12-3 or TRBV12-4 with TRBJ1-2, with D perhaps matching TRBD1 (6 bases). The CDR3 covers 13 residues. V lost 7 bases, J lost 6 bases, and 15 bases lay in between. CDR3 residues: CASTVYRGNGYTF. For the CDR3, the DNA is TGTGCCAGCACCGTTTATAGGGGGAATGGCTACACCTTC.

The V and J genes are TRBV12-3 or TRBV12-4 and TRBJ1-1; D gene unclear. V lost 6 bases, J lost 4 bases, and 12 bases lay in between. CDR3 length: 13 amino acids. CDR3 bases: TGTGCCAGCAGCCCCCTCCGCAGCACTGAAGCTTTCTTT. Amino acid sequence: CASSPLRSTEAFF.

V is TRBV18 and J is TRBJ2-7, with D possibly TRBD1 on 5 matching bases. CDR1 KGHSH and CDR2 LQKENI come from the germline V gene. V was cut by 0 bases and J by 5 bases, with 14 bases left in between. The CDR3 covers 15 residues. The CDR3 here is CASSPPSRGGNEQYF. CDR3 DNA sequence: TGTGCCAGCTCACCACCGTCTAGGGGTGGGAACGAGCAGTACTTC.

V and J are TRBV27 and TRBJ1-1; possibly TRBD1 for D (5 bases). The CDR3 is 14 amino acids. Trimming pared 3 bases from V and 1 base from J, leaving 9 bases between. Looked up from germline, CDR1 is MNHEY and CDR2 is SMNVEV (reference sequence). CDR3 amino acids: CASSLGPANTEAFF. In DNA, the CDR3 is TGTGCCAGCAGTTTGGGGCCGGCGAACACTGAAGCTTTCTTT.

The chain carries TRBV7-9 and TRBJ1-1; 12 bases agree with TRBD1. The CDR3 covers 15 residues. Germline-derived CDR1 and CDR2 are SEHNR and FQNEAQ (reference sequence). V trimming: 5 bases; J trimming: 7 bases; junction bases outside the gene matches: 8. CDR3 residues: CASSGPGQGAIEAFF. The CDR3 DNA is TGTGCCAGCAGCGGCCCGGGACAGGGGGCGATTGAAGCTTTCTTT.

CDR3 amino acids: CASSPDRGSTEAFF. CDR3 coding DNA: TGTGCCAGCAGCCCAGACAGGGGTAGCACTGAAGCTTTCTTT. The V and J genes are TRBV5-4 and TRBJ1-1; 8 bases map to TRBD1. The CDR3 totals 14 residues. The ends lost 4 bases at V and 4 bases at J; junction bases unmatched: 6. CDR1 SGHNT and CDR2 YYREEE come from the germline V gene (reference sequence).

The V and J genes are TRBV7-2 and TRBJ1-5; no definite D call. The germline gives CDR1 SGHTA, CDR2 FQGNSA. V was shortened by 5 bases and J by 0 bases, with 8 bases between the two germline ends. The CDR3 consists of 14 residues. The CDR3 is CASSLGYSNQPQHF. CDR3 coding DNA: TGTGCCAGCAGCCTCGGTTATAGCAATCAGCCCCAGCATTTT. The whole variable domain, remainder taken from reference TRBV7-2 and TRBJ1-5, is GAGVSQSPSNKVTEKGKDVELRCDPISGHTALYWYRQSLGQGLEFLIYFQGNSAPDKSGLPSDRFSAERTGGSVSTLTIQRTQQEDSAVYLCASSLGYSNQPQHFGDGTRLSIL.